This T cell receptor beta chain was identified in a study of CD8+ T cells in alopecia areata. Study conclusions and caveats: In scalp and blood during tofacitinib, many expanded lesional clones persisted.

In each case, RNA was isolated and then reverse transcribed into cDNA as the sequencing template. Sequencing was performed with immunoSEQ multiplex PCR; in TCRdb, only in-frame clones are kept and a portion is missing. Of 190,000 or so clones listed, more than 45% are singletons. The germline CDR1 and CDR2 sequences are MNHEY and SVGAGI. Unmatched junction bases numbered 10, after V lost 5 bases and J lost 4 bases. The CDR3 covers 15 residues. In its sample, this clone was seen a few times. What it binds is not known. Treatment here: oral pan-JAK inhibitor, 5-10 mg twice daily. The sequencing here drew on CD4+ T cells sorted from blood, taken at week 24, from a patient treated with tofacitinib. The receptor was isolated from a human donor with alopecia areata. The rearrangement joins TRBV6-5 to TRBJ2-5; 7 bases line up with TRBD2. The CDR3 sequence is CASSGHTGGGETQYF. The CDR3 DNA is TGTGCCAGCAGTGGGCACACGGGAGGTGGAGAGACCCAGTACTTC.